These 12 T cell receptor beta chains were sequenced from one sample in a study of T cells in Graves' hyperthyroidism and ophthalmopathy. Researchers took RNA transcripts and amplified the TCR beta CDR3 regions from them. Primed by the HTBI set, a first-round RT-PCR was run on the TCR CDR3. Via MiXCR, TCRdb re-called the multiplex PCR reads, giving one row per CDR3 protein. The repertoire holds around 720,000 distinct CDR3 sequences, with around a third as singletons. The sample comprised blood. The source of these receptors is a woman between 35 and 50 years old with Graves' hyperthyroidism.

The gene calls are TRBV19 and TRBJ1-2, with D maybe TRBD1 (5 bases). Germline CDR1 and CDR2: LNHDA and SQIVND (reference sequence). The CDR3 consists of 14 residues. V was shortened by 5 bases and J by 3 bases, with 13 bases between the two germline ends. CDR3 in DNA: TGTGCCAGTAGTCGTGCAGGGCAACACTATGGCTACACCTTC. This translates into CASSRAGQHYGYTF.

V gene TRBV12-3 or TRBV12-4 combines with J gene TRBJ1-1, with a possible D match to TRBD1 (5 bases). This CDR3 comprises 13 residues. The V end was cut by 5 bases, the J end by 7 bases, with 14 bases between. The CDR3 reads CASSGTSGFEAFF. DNA of the CDR3: TGTGCCAGCAGTGGGACTAGCGGGTTTGAAGCTTTCTTT.

This clonotype was seen repeatedly, ten times or more. V usage is TRBV20-1 and J usage is TRBJ1-3; D is ambiguous. The CDR3 runs 14 residues. V shed 6 bases and J shed 0 bases, with 12 bases lying between them. Per the germline V gene, CDR1 is DFQATT and CDR2 is SNEGSKA (reference sequence). This chain's CDR3 is CSAAAWSSGNTIYF. In DNA form, the CDR3 reads TGCAGTGCCGCTGCGTGGAGCTCTGGAAACACCATATATTTT.

On this clonotype: One end of the junction is discordant with germline, which a read error may explain. The V gene is TRBV7-2, the J gene TRBJ2-2; 8 nucleotides line up with TRBD1. The CDR3 loop spans 17 amino acids. In germline, CDR1 is SGHTA, CDR2 FQGNSA. The CDR3 bases are TGCGCCAGCAGCCCCAAAAACAGGGGGAGAGACACCGGGGAGCTGTTTTTT. Residues: CASSPKNRGRDTGELFF.

The V gene is TRBV6-1, the J gene TRBJ1-1; D is undetermined. V gave up 1 base and J gave up 10 bases, with 10 bases separating them. Germline V gene sequence: CDR1 MNHNS, CDR2 SASEGT. This CDR3 contains 12 residues. CDR3 protein: CASSEGAGRAFF. The CDR3 DNA sequence: TGTGCCAGCAGTGAAGGTGCAGGCCGAGCTTTCTTT.

As to this clonotype: The junction does not match germline at one end; this may be a read error. The rearrangement links TRBV10-3 to TRBJ2-5, with D unresolved. This CDR3 has 15 amino acids. Germline CDR1 is ENHRY and CDR2 is SYGVKD. CDR3 in amino acids: CASSSPKLYQETQYF. In DNA, the CDR3 is TGTGCCAGCAGTTCGCCTAAGTTGTACCAAGAGACCCAGTACTTC.

The V call is TRBV7-9, the J call TRBJ1-1; tentatively, D is TRBD1 (6 bases). The V end lost 1 base, the J end lost 1 base, and 16 bases lay between the germline ends. The CDR3 consists of 17 residues. Germline lookup yields CDR1 SEHNR and CDR2 FQNEAQ (reference sequence). CDR3 bases: TGTGCCAGCAGCTTAGAACTCCGGACAGATTCGAACACTGAAGCTTTCTTT. It translates to CASSLELRTDSNTEAFF. The whole variable domain, remainder taken from reference TRBV7-9 and TRBJ1-1, is DTGVSQNPRHKITKRGQNVTFRCDPISEHNRLYWYRQTLGQGPEFLTYFQNEAQLEKSRLLSDRFSAERPKGSFSTLEIQRTEQGDSAMYLCASSLELRTDSNTEAFFGQGTRLTVV.

J is TRBJ1-2 and V is TRBV2; D not resolved. The CDR3 loop spans 14 amino acids. Trimming stripped 5 bases from V and 0 bases from J, with 10 bases between. The germline V gene has CDR1 SNHLY and CDR2 FYNNEI. The CDR3 sequence is CASSPKPSNYGYTF. CDR3 DNA: TGTGCCAGCAGTCCCAAACCTTCTAACTATGGCTACACCTTC.

This clonotype was observed a handful of times. The V and J genes are TRBV6-1 and TRBJ1-1; no clear D. CDR1 and CDR2 (germline): MNHNS, SASEGT. CDR3 size: 17 residues. V dropped 5 bases and J dropped 0 bases, with 19 bases sitting between them. The CDR3 DNA sequence: TGTGCCAGCAGTTACTCGGAGAACAGCTTACTGAACACTGAAGCTTTCTTT. This sequence encodes CASSYSENSLLNTEAFF.

At least ten counts were recorded for this clonotype. The chain combines TRBV25-1 with TRBJ1-2; no clear D gene. There are 12 residues in the CDR3. Trimming took off 9 bases at V and 7 bases at J, with 15 bases between the two ends. Looked up from germline, CDR1 is MGHDK and CDR2 is SYGVNS. The CDR3 nucleotides read TGTGCCAGTGCCAACGGATTGGGTGGCTACACCTTC. It yields the protein CASANGLGGYTF.

This clonotype has a count of ten or more. The gene calls are TRBV7-2 and TRBJ2-7; 9 positions match TRBD2. Germline trimming cut 2 bases from V and 2 bases from J; bases unmatched to any gene: 4. The CDR3 covers 15 residues. Per germline, CDR1 SGHTA and CDR2 FQGNSA. The CDR3 reads CASSLWAGGAYEQYF. CDR3 nucleotide sequence: TGTGCCAGCAGCTTATGGGCGGGGGGGGCCTACGAGCAGTACTTC.

Many counts were recorded for this clonotype. V is TRBV20-1 and J is TRBJ1-5, with D tentatively TRBD1 (5 bases). The CDR3 is 12 residues long. Germline lookup yields CDR1 DFQATT and CDR2 SNEGSKA (reference sequence). The ends were cut back, 7 bases at V and 6 bases at J, with 13 bases in the middle. The CDR3 DNA sequence: TGCAGTGACAGTAGGGGAATTCAGCCCCAGCATTTT. It is translated as CSDSRGIQPQHF.